The 10 T cell receptor beta chains presented below share a single source sample, sequenced in a study of T cells in Graves' hyperthyroidism and ophthalmopathy (dated by TCRdb to the late 2010s). The receptor library was made with multiplex PCR. The instrument was an Illumina HiSeq 2000. Amplification of TCR beta CDR3 regions was carried out from RNA transcripts. The TCR CDR3 was subjected to a first round of RT-PCR using the HTBI primer set and the Qiagen OneStep RT-PCR kit. TCRdb trimmed the raw reads at Q25, called clones with MiXCR and kept productive beta chains. Every CDR3 protein is listed once, alongside the most common genes and DNA of its rows. Across this sample there are some 600,000 distinct CDR3 sequences, with approximately 15% seen only once. 5% to 7% of the sample lies in the top ten. Sequencing was performed on blood. Every receptor here comes from a woman younger than 45 with Graves' hyperthyroidism that later progressed to Graves' ophthalmopathy.

This clonotype was counted only a few times. The chain recombines TRBV7-9 with TRBJ1-2; D is undetermined. V was pared by 4 bases and J by 8 bases, with 14 bases between. The CDR3 runs to 13 residues. In germline, CDR1 is SEHNR, CDR2 FQNEAQ (reference sequence). The CDR3 nucleotides are TGTGCCAGCAGCTCGGCTCCAAGTGGGGGCTACACCTTC. Amino acids: CASSSAPSGGYTF.

Many counts were recorded for this clonotype. V is TRBV19 and J is TRBJ1-5; tentative D call: TRBD1 (5 bases). The CDR3 is 15 residues long. Germline CDR1 and CDR2: LNHDA and SQIVND (reference sequence). Trimming took 5 bases from V and 0 from J, leaving 11 bases between them. Here the CDR3 reads CASSEQTDSNQPQHF. For the CDR3, the DNA is TGTGCCAGTAGTGAACAGACAGATAGCAATCAGCCCCAGCATTTT.

This clonotype was picked up many times. The rearrangement links TRBV24-1 to TRBJ2-3, with 10 nucleotides matching TRBD2. CDR3 length: 18 amino acids. The V gene end was trimmed by 0 bases and the J gene end by 0 bases; junction bases not matched to a gene: 5. Per the germline V gene, CDR1 is KGHDR and CDR2 is SFDVKD. The CDR3 nucleotides read TGTGCCACCAGTGATTTGCACCTAGCGGGGGATAGCACAGATACGCAGTATTTT. Amino acids: CATSDLHLAGDSTDTQYF.

This clonotype was observed a few times. The chain links TRBV4-3 to TRBJ2-2, with 14 bases aligning to TRBD2. J gave up 5 bases and V 2 bases, and 13 bases lay outside the gene matches. Looked up from germline, CDR1 is LGHNA and CDR2 is YSLEER. The CDR3 sequence is 20 residues long. The CDR3 here is CASSQSGLAGDGFNTGELFF. The CDR3 DNA is TGCGCCAGCAGCCAATCGGGACTAGCGGGAGATGGGTTTAATACCGGGGAGCTGTTTTTT.

The rearrangement joins TRBV7-9 to TRBJ1-4; perhaps TRBD1 as D (5 bases). Germline V gives CDR1 SEHNR, CDR2 FQNEAQ (reference sequence). CDR3 length: 16 amino acids. Trimming cost V 2 bases and J 3 bases, with 13 bases left between them. CDR3 DNA: TGTGCCAGCAGCTTAAGTGCGGGGCTGGCTAATGAAAAACTGTTTTTT. It encodes CASSLSAGLANEKLFF.

This clonotype was observed a handful of times. The chain has TRBV3-1 and TRBJ1-1; D gene unclear. Germline CDR1 reads LGHDT; CDR2 reads YNNKEL (reference sequence). With 8 bases removed from V and 1 base from J, the gap between germline ends came to 11 bases. CDR3 size: 13 residues. For the CDR3, the DNA is TGTGCCAGCGCCCAGGACTCGAACACTGAAGCTTTCTTT. Its protein product is CASAQDSNTEAFF.

This clonotype was recorded many times. This sequence joins TRBV7-3 and TRBJ2-1; 11 positions match TRBD2. In germline, CDR1 is SGHTA, CDR2 FQGTGA. V lost 2 bases to trimming and J lost 2 bases; unmatched junction nucleotides: 5. This CDR3 has 17 amino acids. For the CDR3, the DNA is TGTGCCAGCAGCTTAGGGGCTAGCGGGAGGACCTACAATGAGCAGTTCTTC. It encodes CASSLGASGRTYNEQFF.

This clonotype was seen ten or more times. This chain connects TRBV6-2 or TRBV6-3 to TRBJ2-7, with a possible D match to TRBD1 (8 bases). Germline CDR1 and CDR2: MNHEY and SVGEGT. CDR3 length equals 16 residues. Trimming pared 4 bases from V and 0 bases from J, leaving 16 bases between. CDR3 amino acids: CASSSGGQGFSYEQYF. The CDR3, as DNA: TGTGCCAGCAGTTCGGGAGGACAGGGCTTCTCCTACGAGCAGTACTTC.

The table lists this clonotype with many counts. The genes are TRBV12-3 or TRBV12-4 and TRBJ2-2, with D unresolved. The ends were cut back, 7 bases at V and 6 bases at J, with 6 bases in the middle. The CDR3 is made up of 11 amino acids. In nucleotides, the CDR3 is TGTGCCAGCAAAGAGGCCGGGGAGCTGTTTTTT. Translation gives CASKEAGELFF.

This clonotype has a count of ten or more. The CDR3 region is CASSLEQGRTEAFF. The CDR3 DNA sequence: TGTGCCAGCAGCTTAGAACAGGGGAGGACTGAAGCTTTCTTT. The chain links TRBV7-2 to TRBJ1-1; 7 bases fit TRBD1. The length of the CDR3 is 14 residues. J lost 5 bases, V lost 1 base, and 4 bases had no gene match. CDR1 and CDR2 (germline): SGHTA, FQGNSA.